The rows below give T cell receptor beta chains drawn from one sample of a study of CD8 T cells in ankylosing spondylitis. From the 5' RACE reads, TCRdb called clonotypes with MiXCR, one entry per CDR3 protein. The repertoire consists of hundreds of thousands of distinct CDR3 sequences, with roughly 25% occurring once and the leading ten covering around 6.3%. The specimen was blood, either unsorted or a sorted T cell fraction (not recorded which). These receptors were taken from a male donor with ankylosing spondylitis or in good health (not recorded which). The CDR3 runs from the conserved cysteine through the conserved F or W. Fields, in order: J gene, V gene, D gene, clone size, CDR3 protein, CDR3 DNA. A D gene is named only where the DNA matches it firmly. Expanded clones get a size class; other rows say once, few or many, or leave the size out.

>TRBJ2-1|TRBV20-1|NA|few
CSAPGPRASGQFF
TGCAGTGCCCCAGGACCACGAGCATCGGGGCAGTTCTTC
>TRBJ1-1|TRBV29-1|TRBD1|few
CSVETGQGDTEAFF
TGCAGCGTTGAAACGGGGCAGGGGGACACTGAAGCTTTCTTT
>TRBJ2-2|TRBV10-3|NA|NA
CAISEPGPNTGELFF
TGTGCCATCAGTGAGCCGGGACCAAACACCGGGGAGCTGTTTTTT
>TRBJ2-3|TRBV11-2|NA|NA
CASSLRATDTQYF
TGTGCCAGCAGCCTACGGGCCACAGATACGCAGTATTTT
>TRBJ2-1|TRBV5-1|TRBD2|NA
CASSQQGLAGNNEQFF
TGCGCCAGCAGCCAGCAGGGACTAGCGGGGAACAATGAGCAGTTCTTC
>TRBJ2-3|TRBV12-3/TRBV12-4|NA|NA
CASSLSLGADTQYF
TGTGCCAGCAGCCTAAGCCTGGGGGCAGATACGCAGTATTTT
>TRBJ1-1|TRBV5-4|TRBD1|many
CASRGDRANTEAFF
TGTGCCAGCAGGGGGGACAGGGCGAACACTGAAGCTTTCTTT
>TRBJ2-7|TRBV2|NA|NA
CASRLESYEQYF
TGTGCCAGCAGATTGGAGTCCTACGAGCAGTACTTC
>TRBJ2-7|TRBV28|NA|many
CASRTLSYEQYF
TGTGCCAGTAGGACACTCTCCTACGAGCAGTACTTC
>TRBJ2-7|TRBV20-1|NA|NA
CSVRHRAHEQYF
TGCAGTGTCAGACACAGGGCGCACGAGCAGTACTTC
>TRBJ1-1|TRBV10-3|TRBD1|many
CAISVDRANTEAFF
TGTGCCATCAGTGTGGACAGGGCTAACACTGAAGCTTTCTTT
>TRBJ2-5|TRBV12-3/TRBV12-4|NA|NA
CASKRAREEETQYF
TGTGCCAGCAAAAGGGCGAGAGAGGAAGAGACCCAGTACTTC
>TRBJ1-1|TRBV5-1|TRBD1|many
CASSEGQPNTEAFF
TGCGCCAGCAGCGAGGGACAGCCGAACACTGAAGCTTTCTTT
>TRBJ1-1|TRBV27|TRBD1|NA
CASSPNRGREAFF
TGTGCCAGCAGTCCGAACAGGGGGCGGGAAGCTTTCTTT
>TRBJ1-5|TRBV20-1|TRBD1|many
CSAKDRGSNQPQHF
TGCAGTGCTAAGGACAGGGGTAGCAATCAGCCCCAGCATTTT
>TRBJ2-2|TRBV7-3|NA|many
CASSLNTGITGELFF
TGTGCCAGCAGCTTAAATACGGGAATTACCGGGGAGCTGTTTTTT
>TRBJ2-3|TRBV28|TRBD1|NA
CASSQPWTGSKDTQYF
TGTGCCAGCAGTCAACCCTGGACAGGGTCAAAAGATACGCAGTATTTT
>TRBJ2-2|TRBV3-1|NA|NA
CASRLENTGELFF
TGTGCCAGCCGCTTAGAGAACACCGGGGAGCTGTTTTTT
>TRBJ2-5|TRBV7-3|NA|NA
CASSLSGFKETQYF
TGTGCCAGCAGCTTAAGCGGATTTAAAGAGACCCAGTACTTC
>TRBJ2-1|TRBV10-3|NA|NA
CAISAEGGVAYNEQFF
TGTGCCATCAGTGCTGAAGGGGGGGTTGCCTACAATGAGCAGTTCTTC
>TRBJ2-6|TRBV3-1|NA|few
CASSHRSPGANVLTF
TGTGCCAGCAGCCACCGAAGCCCTGGGGCCAACGTCCTGACTTTC
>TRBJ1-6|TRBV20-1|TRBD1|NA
CSAQGQGNNSPLHF
TGCAGTGCTCAGGGACAGGGGAATAATTCACCCCTCCACTTT
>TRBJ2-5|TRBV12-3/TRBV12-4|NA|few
CASSLRATETQYF
TGTGCCAGCAGTTTGAGGGCTACAGAGACCCAGTACTTC
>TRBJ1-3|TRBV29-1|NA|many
CSVEDWRDGDSGNTIYF
TGCAGCGTTGAAGACTGGCGGGACGGCGACTCTGGAAACACCATATATTTT
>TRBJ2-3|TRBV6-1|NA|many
CASSPGSYRTDTQYF
TGTGCCAGCAGCCCTGGCAGCTACCGCACAGATACGCAGTATTTT
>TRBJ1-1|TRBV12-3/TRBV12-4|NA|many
CASSFRAQNTEAFF
TGTGCCAGCAGTTTCAGGGCCCAGAACACTGAAGCTTTCTTT
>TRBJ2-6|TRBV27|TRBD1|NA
CASRDRGRGANVLTF
TGTGCCAGCAGGGACAGGGGGCGTGGGGCCAACGTCCTGACTTTC
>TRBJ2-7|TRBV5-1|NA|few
CASSLDGGKYEQYF
TGCGCCAGCAGCTTGGATGGCGGGAAGTACGAGCAGTACTTC
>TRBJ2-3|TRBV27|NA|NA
CASSLARARDTQYF
TGTGCCAGCAGTTTAGCCCGGGCCAGGGATACGCAGTATTTT
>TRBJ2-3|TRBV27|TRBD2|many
CASSMAGVGLDTQYF
TGTGCCAGCAGTATGGCGGGAGTAGGTCTCGATACGCAGTATTTT
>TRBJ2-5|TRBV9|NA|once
CASSVEAGLGQETQYF
TGTGCCAGCAGCGTAGAGGCGGGACTCGGGCAAGAGACCCAGTACTTC
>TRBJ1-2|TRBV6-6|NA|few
CASSYTRDGYTF
TGTGCCAGCAGTTATACGAGGGATGGCTACACCTTC
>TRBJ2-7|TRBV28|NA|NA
CASSSGGPSYEQYF
TGTGCCAGCAGTTCAGGAGGGCCGTCCTACGAGCAGTACTTC
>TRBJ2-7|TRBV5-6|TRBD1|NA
CASSFTGTGYYEQYF
TGTGCCAGCAGCTTCACCGGGACAGGTTACTACGAGCAGTACTTC
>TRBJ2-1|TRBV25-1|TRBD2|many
CASSPGGESYNEQFF
TGTGCCAGCAGCCCCGGGGGGGAATCCTACAATGAGCAGTTCTTC
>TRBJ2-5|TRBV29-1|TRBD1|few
CSVATTGTGPGETQYF
TGCAGCGTTGCGACAACCGGGACAGGGCCCGGAGAGACCCAGTACTTC
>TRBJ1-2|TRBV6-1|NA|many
CASKIPGVKFGYTF
TGTGCCAGCAAGATCCCGGGGGTTAAGTTTGGCTACACCTTC